This record looks at one TCR beta chain sequence and its context. There are many counts of this clonotype. The target of this receptor is not known. Within one base of it there is no much larger clone, and no base qualities were kept. Graves' hyperthyroidism was defined as stable when no progression to ophthalmopathy occurred over 18 months of follow-up. Hyperthyroidism patients were newly diagnosed, with disease duration under 2 months, and aged 18 to 65 years. Any patient with an uncontrolled infection, another autoimmune disease, pregnancy or lactation was excluded. Clinical symptoms, serum thyroxine and TRAb, thyroid ultrasound, and orbital computed tomography formed the basis for the diagnoses. PBMCs were isolated from 10 ml of fresh peripheral blood by Ficoll-Paque density gradient centrifugation. Total RNA was extracted with Trizol reagent, and quality was checked on an Agilent 2100 Bioanalyzer.

This record comes from a study of T cells in Graves' hyperthyroidism and ophthalmopathy (dated by TCRdb to between 2019 and 2020). In terms of the full investigation: Peripheral blood was collected at initial diagnosis, before any treatment. TCR V-J signatures able to tell the groups apart were searched for in a discovery cohort of about a hundred patients, of whom over 40 had Graves' ophthalmopathy and more than 55 had stable Graves' hyperthyroidism. An independent validation cohort of 18 to 20 hyperthyroidism patients and about 16 patients who later progressed to ophthalmopathy tested prospective prediction of ophthalmopathy. The 100 discovery patients were randomly split 7:3 into training and test sets. The study also compared thyroid tissue and blood T-cell repertoires from five or six Graves' hyperthyroidism patients. After blood sampling, hyperthyroidism patients were treated with methimazole at a starting dose of 30 mg daily, and ophthalmopathy patients were treated with high-dose intravenous methylprednisolone. According to the paper, TCR Vbeta CDR3 sequencing was carried out on approximately 140 peripheral blood samples, which came from approximately 41 ophthalmopathy, some 73 hyperthyroidism and approximately 17 progressor patients.

Trimming leaves V shorter by 6 bases and J shorter by 5 bases, with the junction holding 5 bases beyond the gene matches. Including cysteine and phenylalanine, the CDR3 has 14 amino acids. CDR3 DNA is the only sequence kept; it has 42 bases, read in frame from the first base. The TCR beta CDR3 regions were amplified from RNA transcripts. A first-round RT-PCR of the TCR CDR3 used the HTBI primer set with the Qiagen OneStep RT-PCR kit. Libraries were constructed in a second round of multiplex PCR, after which size selection and purification were carried out. Paired-end sequencing of the libraries was performed with 100 bp reads on an Illumina HiSeq2000. On the authors' methods: SOAPnuke was used to process the raw data, throwing out any read that contained adapters or uncalled bases, had a mean Phred below 15, or lacked an exact constant-primer or identifier match. High-quality paired reads were merged with COPE v1.2.5, and unique nucleotide sequences were defined as clonotypes. MiTCR v1.1 was used to align the clonotypes against IMGT TRBV, TRBD and TRBJ reference segments. The analysis was restricted to V-J combinations with a frequency above 0.0001, which together covered 98% to 99.2% of the repertoires. A TCS score was defined as the ratio of F50 (clonal expansion) to E x V (chaos), with BLOSUM62-based TCRdist applied between CDR3 peptides within each V-J. Welch's t-statistics and random forest reduced just over 500 V-J features to 13, which were used in a naive Bayes classifier (R e1071). Thyroid-blood repertoire similarity was quantified with the Morisita-Horn index. TCRdb passed the public sequencing reads through fastp at Q25 and MiXCR, retaining productive beta sequences. Every CDR3 protein is listed once, alongside the most common genes and DNA of its rows. These V and J calls rely on TCRdb rather than the paper's analysis. Here the sample has about 99,000 distinct CDR3 sequences; 40% to 50% occur a single time. Together, the top ten hold approximately 27% of the sample.

What the authors observed across the whole study: Ophthalmopathy was separated from stable hyperthyroidism by a 13 V-J signature model, with around 90% sensitivity and around 81% specificity obtained in cross-validation and 80%/75% obtained in testing. In validation, the model predicted progression to ophthalmopathy a median of roughly 6.1 months before onset, with around 70% sensitivity and nearly 75% specificity. No statistical method was used to fix the sample size in advance, and group allocation was not hidden from the investigators. Blood samples also contained most of the expanded thyroid clonotypes (frequency above 0.001), which suggests that blood repertoires may reflect thyroid immune responses.

This TCR was recovered from a man aged 40-50 years with Graves' hyperthyroidism. The material sequenced was blood. Here the chain combines TRBV12-3 or TRBV12-4 and TRBJ2-7, and TRBD1 aligns with 12 junction nucleotides. The CDR3 here reads CASSRGQGANEQYF. Read as DNA, the sequence is TGTGCCAGCAGCCGGGGACAGGGGGCGAACGAGCAGTACTTC.